The 29 T cell receptor beta chains in this list originate from one sample, sequenced in a study of T cells in localized non-small cell lung cancer. The table came from immunoSEQ multiplex PCR; TCRdb's copy has only in-frame clones and leaves some out. The sample shows some 12,000 clones, roughly 84% of them seen only once. The sample was peripheral blood, taken before any cancer treatment. These receptors were obtained from a male donor older than 55 with stage III lung adenocarcinoma.

This rearrangement joins TRBV6-5 to TRBJ1-3; weak D call: TRBD1 (5 bases). This CDR3 region has 14 residues. CDR1 is MNHEY, CDR2 SVGAGI, per germline. V dropped 5 bases and J dropped 9 bases, with 17 bases sitting between them. CDR3 sequence: CASSDLWGGGTIYF. In DNA form, the CDR3 reads TGTGCCAGCAGTGACTTGTGGGGGGGAGGCACCATATATTTT.

V is TRBV7-8 and J is TRBJ2-7; 12 bases map to TRBD2. Trimming cost V 8 bases and J 0 bases; bases outside gene matches: 2. CDR1 and CDR2 (germline): SGHVS, FQNEAQ. CDR3 length: 14 amino acids. DNA for the CDR3: TGTGCCAGCGGACTAGCGGGGAGCTCCTACGAGCAGTACTTC. Its protein product is CASGLAGSSYEQYF.

The chain links TRBV13 to TRBJ1-1, with D uncertain. The CDR3 is made up of 14 amino acids. CDR1 is PRHDT and CDR2 is FYEKMQ in the germline V gene (reference sequence). Between the trimmed V and J ends, which lost 3 bases and 0 bases, there was a span of 8 bases. As DNA, the CDR3 is TGTGCCAGCAGCTTCGGAGGGCTGAACACTGAAGCTTTCTTT. Translation gives CASSFGGLNTEAFF.

The sample holds one count of this clone. The V and J genes are TRBV7-2 and TRBJ2-1, with TRBD2 matching 8 bases. Trimming removed 5 bases from V and 1 base from J; junction bases left unmatched: 4. The CDR3 extends over 15 amino acids. Germline V gives CDR1 SGHTA, CDR2 FQGNSA. The CDR3 here is CASSSSGTSYNEQFF. CDR3 bases: TGTGCCAGCAGCAGTAGCGGGACTTCCTACAATGAGCAGTTCTTC.

The gene calls are TRBV11-2 and TRBJ2-3; tentatively, D is TRBD1 (5 bases). Per germline, CDR1 SGHAT and CDR2 FQNNGV. The CDR3 consists of 16 residues. The V gene lost 5 bases and the J gene lost 0 bases, with 15 bases spanning the gap. The CDR3 reads CASSPRVGRSTDTQYF. The DNA of the CDR3 is TGTGCCAGCAGCCCCAGGGTGGGGCGTAGCACAGATACGCAGTATTTT. The whole variable domain, filled in from reference TRBV11-2 and TRBJ2-3, reads EAGVAQSPRYKIIEKRQSVAFWCNPISGHATLYWYQQILGQGPKLLIQFQNNGVVDDSQLPKDRFSAERLKGVDSTLKIQPAKLEDSAVYLCASSPRVGRSTDTQYFGPGTRLTVL.

The chain combines TRBV5-1 with TRBJ2-1, with unresolved D. The germline CDR1 and CDR2 sequences are SGHRS and YFSETQ. The CDR3 consists of 14 residues. Trimming removed 3 bases at V and 5 bases at J, with 12 bases between. CDR3 protein: CASSSTEVHNEQFF. In DNA form, the CDR3 reads TGCGCCAGCAGCTCCACCGAAGTCCACAATGAGCAGTTCTTC.

The genes are TRBV7-2 and TRBJ1-3; TRBD1 matches 8 bases. Germline CDR1 is SGHTA and CDR2 is FQGNSA. The CDR3 covers 16 residues. V dropped 5 bases and J dropped 0; count of bases not matched to a gene: 6. The CDR3 protein is CASSPRTGLSGNTIYF. The CDR3 DNA reads as TGTGCCAGCAGCCCGAGGACAGGGCTCTCTGGAAACACCATATATTTT. Full variable domain (missing parts from reference TRBV7-2 and TRBJ1-3): GAGVSQSPSNKVTEKGKDVELRCDPISGHTALYWYRQSLGQGLEFLIYFQGNSAPDKSGLPSDRFSAERTGGSVSTLTIQRTQQEDSAVYLCASSPRTGLSGNTIYFGEGSWLTVV.

The J gene is TRBJ2-2, the V gene TRBV21-1; the table names TRBD2, a call not compared with the DNA. TRBV21-1 is designated a pseudogene. The CDR3 spans 14 residues. The CDR3 nucleotides are TGTGCCAGCAGTACGCGGGTCGTTTCGAGGGAGCTGTTTTTT. Its protein is CASSTRVVSRELFF.

This sequence joins TRBV19 and TRBJ1-5; 9 bases are a match to TRBD1. Trimming removed 4 bases from V and 0 bases from J; junction bases left unmatched: 4. Germline CDR1 and CDR2: LNHDA and SQIVND (reference sequence). CDR3 length: 16 residues. CDR3 amino acids: CASSTWTGVSNQPQHF. The CDR3 DNA sequence: TGTGCCAGTAGTACCTGGACAGGGGTTAGCAATCAGCCCCAGCATTTT.

The genes are TRBV29-1 and TRBJ2-1; 10 positions agree with TRBD2. This CDR3 is built from 14 residues. V gave up 6 bases and J gave up 5 bases; unmatched junction bases: 7. Germline CDR1 and CDR2: SQVTM and ANQGSEA. CDR3: CSVQRGGFNNEQFF. DNA of the CDR3: TGCAGCGTCCAGCGGGGGGGTTTTAACAATGAGCAGTTCTTC.

This chain uses TRBV19 with TRBJ1-1; D is uncertain. The CDR3 runs 13 residues. Germline V lookup: CDR1 LNHDA, CDR2 SQIVND (reference sequence). Trimming took off 1 base at V and 3 bases at J, with 6 bases between the two ends. The CDR3 loop is CASSIVTDTEAFF. CDR3 nucleotides: TGTGCCAGTAGTATAGTCACGGACACTGAAGCTTTCTTT.

The chain combines TRBV18 with TRBJ1-2, with 7 bases fitting TRBD1. The J segment lost 8 bases and the V segment lost 5 bases, leaving 11 bases of the junction unmatched. Germline V lookup: CDR1 KGHSH, CDR2 LQKENI. The CDR3 sequence is 14 residues long. The CDR3, as DNA: TGTGCCAGCTCAACCTCCACAGGGGAGGGAGGCTACACCTTC. It codes for CASSTSTGEGGYTF. The entire variable domain, with the rest obtained from reference TRBV18 and TRBJ1-2, is as follows: NAGVMQNPRHLVRRRGQEARLRCSPMKGHSHVYWYRQLPEEGLKFMVYLQKENIIDESGMPKERFSAEFPKEGPSILRIQQVVRGDSAAYFCASSTSTGEGGYTFGSGTRLTVV.

This clone has a handful of counts. The genes are TRBV18 and TRBJ2-2; no clear D gene. V gave up 2 bases and J gave up 5 bases, with 12 bases separating them. This CDR3 spans 15 amino acids. Germline CDR1 and CDR2: KGHSH and LQKENI. In DNA, the CDR3 is TGTGCCAGCTCACCAGCACCGGACGTAACCGGGGAGCTGTTTTTT. Translation gives CASSPAPDVTGELFF.

This sequence joins TRBV7-2 and TRBJ1-5; no reliable D call. The CDR3 sequence is 15 residues long. Germline CDR1 and CDR2: SGHTA and FQGNSA. The V gene lost 0 bases and the J gene lost 4 bases, with 10 bases spanning the gap. The CDR3 nucleotides read TGTGCCAGCAGCTTAGCGGGCAGAGAGAATCAGCCCCAGCATTTT. It encodes CASSLAGRENQPQHF.

The V and J genes are TRBV6-1 and TRBJ1-2, with TRBD1 as a possible D gene (6 bases). V shed 4 bases and J shed 8 bases, with 17 bases lying between them. Germline lookup yields CDR1 MNHNS and CDR2 SASEGT. The CDR3 covers 14 residues. The CDR3, as DNA: TGTGCCAGCAGTGCCTCTGATGACGGGGGCGGCTACACCTTC. It encodes CASSASDDGGGYTF.

J is TRBJ1-6 and V is TRBV4-3; D is unresolved. V dropped 0 bases and J dropped 6 bases, with 15 bases sitting between them. CDR3 length: 17 residues. CDR1 LGHNA and CDR2 YSLEER come from the germline V gene. CDR3 bases: TGCGCCAGCAGCCAAGATGTCGGTTCAGGATTTAATTCACCCCTCCACTTT. This codes for CASSQDVGSGFNSPLHF.

V and J are TRBV5-1 and TRBJ2-3; 7 bases fit TRBD1. Germline CDR1 is SGHRS and CDR2 is YFSETQ. This CDR3 is 16 amino acids long. The ends lost 4 bases at V and 0 bases at J; junction bases unmatched: 8. In DNA, the CDR3 is TGCGCCAGCAGCCTACAGGGGATTCCTAGCACAGATACGCAGTATTTT. This gives the protein CASSLQGIPSTDTQYF. The complete variable domain, with remaining parts taken from reference TRBV5-1 and TRBJ2-3, reads KAGVTQTPRYLIKTRGQQVTLSCSPISGHRSVSWYQQTPGQGLQFLFEYFSETQRNKGNFPGRFSGRQFSNSRSEMNVSTLELGDSALYLCASSLQGIPSTDTQYFGPGTRLTVL.

This clone was seen more than once but under ten times. V is TRBV5-1 and J is TRBJ1-2; a possible D gene is TRBD1 (5 bases). The ends were cut back, 0 bases at V and 3 bases at J, with 12 bases in the middle. The CDR3 runs to 15 residues. Germline-derived CDR1 and CDR2 are SGHRS and YFSETQ. CDR3 in DNA: TGCGCCAGCAGCTTGGCCGGAGGGGTAGACTATGGCTACACCTTC. Encoded protein: CASSLAGGVDYGYTF.

The gene calls are TRBV6-4 and TRBJ2-3, with TRBD2 matching 11 bases. Germline V gene data show CDR1 as MRHNA and CDR2 as SNTAGT. The CDR3 length is 17 residues. V lost 0 bases to trimming and J lost 1 base; unmatched junction nucleotides: 3. CDR3 DNA: TGTGCCAGCAGTGACTCGCCTAGCGGGAGGCGCACAGATACGCAGTATTTT. Translation: CASSDSPSGRRTDTQYF.

The rearrangement joins TRBV5-1 to TRBJ1-2, with D possibly being TRBD1 (6 bases). This CDR3 has 14 residues. The V end was cut by 0 bases, the J end by 7 bases, with 13 bases between. The germline gives CDR1 SGHRS, CDR2 YFSETQ. The CDR3 here is CASSLEGGASGYTF. The DNA of the CDR3 is TGCGCCAGCAGCTTGGAGGGGGGGGCAAGTGGCTACACCTTC.

The chain carries TRBV7-3 and TRBJ1-3; D call uncertain. Trimming shortened V by 5 bases and J by 8 bases, and 10 bases separated the two germline ends. The CDR3 loop spans 12 amino acids. CDR1 is SGHTA, CDR2 FQGTGA, per germline. CDR3 nucleotide sequence: TGTGCCAGCAGCCCAAACGGAGACACCATATATTTT. This gives the protein CASSPNGDTIYF.

The V call is TRBV27, the J call TRBJ1-1; 7 nucleotides match TRBD1. Germline loops: CDR1 MNHEY, CDR2 SMNVEV (reference sequence). V dropped 10 bases and J dropped 4; count of bases not matched to a gene: 6. The CDR3 loop spans 12 amino acids. CDR3 residues: CATRGQPTEAFF. CDR3 nucleotides: TGTGCCACCAGGGGACAGCCCACTGAAGCTTTCTTT.

The chain recombines TRBV7-9 with TRBJ1-1; D is unclear. V dropped 2 bases and J dropped 5 bases, with 6 bases sitting between them. The CDR3 extends over 12 amino acids. Per germline, CDR1 SEHNR and CDR2 FQNEAQ (reference sequence). CDR3 sequence: CASSLRVTEAFF. The CDR3 DNA sequence: TGTGCCAGCAGCTTAAGGGTTACTGAAGCTTTCTTT.

This rearrangement joins TRBV10-3 to TRBJ2-6; 11 bases fit TRBD1. Germline assignment: CDR1 ENHRY and CDR2 SYGVKD. The CDR3 runs 18 residues. The J segment lost 0 bases and the V segment lost 4 bases, leaving 5 bases of the junction unmatched. CDR3 bases: TGTGCCATCAGTGGGGTCGGGACAGGGGGCTCTGGGGCCAACGTCCTGACTTTC. Translated, it gives CAISGVGTGGSGANVLTF.

The chain links TRBV29-1 to TRBJ1-2; unclear D gene. Trimming left V 2 bases short and J 6 bases short, with 7 bases between. This CDR3 is built from 11 residues. Per germline, CDR1 SQVTM and CDR2 ANQGSEA. The CDR3 is CSVEKGDGYTF. The CDR3 DNA sequence: TGCAGCGTTGAAAAAGGAGATGGCTACACCTTC.

This clone occurred once. This sequence joins TRBV10-3 and TRBJ2-5; D perhaps matches TRBD2 (5 bases). Germline CDR1 is ENHRY and CDR2 is SYGVKD. The germline V and J ends were trimmed by 10 bases and 5 bases, with 17 bases remaining between them. This CDR3 has 13 amino acids. The CDR3 loop is CATGDGGSETQYF. The CDR3 nucleotides are TGTGCCACCGGCGACGGAGGATCGGAGACCCAGTACTTC.

The chain employs TRBV6-4 and TRBJ2-3; unclear D gene. Germline CDR1 MRHNA, CDR2 SNTAGT. The V and J ends lost 2 bases and 0 bases respectively, with 9 bases between them. CDR3 length equals 15 residues. The CDR3 is CASSDRGRSTDTQYF. The CDR3 DNA sequence: TGTGCCAGCAGTGACCGCGGTAGAAGCACAGATACGCAGTATTTT.

This chain joins TRBV6-6 and TRBJ2-1; 8 positions agree with TRBD1. Germline trimming cut 2 bases from V and 6 bases from J; bases unmatched to any gene: 9. Germline V gene lookup returns CDR1 MNHNY and CDR2 SVGAGI (reference sequence). This CDR3 has 16 residues. The CDR3 DNA reads as TGTGCCAGCAGTTACAGAACGACAGGGGTCTTCAATGAGCAGTTCTTC. Protein product: CASSYRTTGVFNEQFF.

The chain recombines TRBV2 with TRBJ2-6, with TRBD1 identical over 7 bases. CDR1 and CDR2 (germline): SNHLY, FYNNEI. The CDR3 spans 15 residues. V gave up 10 bases and J gave up 0 bases; unmatched junction bases: 6. The CDR3 DNA reads as TGTGCCAAGACACGGGACAGCTCTGGGGCCAACGTCCTGACTTTC. Translated: CAKTRDSSGANVLTF.